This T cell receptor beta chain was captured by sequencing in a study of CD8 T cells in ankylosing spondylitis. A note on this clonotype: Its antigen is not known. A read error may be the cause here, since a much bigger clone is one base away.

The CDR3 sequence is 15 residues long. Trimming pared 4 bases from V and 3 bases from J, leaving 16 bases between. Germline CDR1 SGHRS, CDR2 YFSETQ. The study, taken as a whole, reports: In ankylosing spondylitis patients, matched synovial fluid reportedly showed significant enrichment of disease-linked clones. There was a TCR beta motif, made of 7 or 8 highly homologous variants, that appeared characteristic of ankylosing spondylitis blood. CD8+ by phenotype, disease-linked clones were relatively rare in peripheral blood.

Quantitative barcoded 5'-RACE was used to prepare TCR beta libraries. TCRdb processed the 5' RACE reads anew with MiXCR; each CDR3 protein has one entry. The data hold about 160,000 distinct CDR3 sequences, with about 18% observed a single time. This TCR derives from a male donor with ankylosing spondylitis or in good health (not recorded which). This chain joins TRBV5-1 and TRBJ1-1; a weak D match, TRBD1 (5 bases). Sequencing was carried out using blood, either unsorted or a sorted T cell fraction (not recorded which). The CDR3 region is CASSQFGGEDTEAFF. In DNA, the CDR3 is TGCGCCAGCAGCCAGTTTGGGGGGGAGGACACTGAAGCTTTCTTT. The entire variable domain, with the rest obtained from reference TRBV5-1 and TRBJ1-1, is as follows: KAGVTQTPRYLIKTRGQQVTLSCSPISGHRSVSWYQQTPGQGLQFLFEYFSETQRNKGNFPGRFSGRQFSNSRSEMNVSTLELGDSALYLCASSQFGGEDTEAFFGQGTRLTVV.